The clone carrying this TCR beta chain was detected only once. Only in-frame clones appear in the TCRdb table, and some are missing; sequencing was by immunoSEQ multiplex PCR. The repertoire holds about 100,000 clones, with approximately 95% as singletons. These data are taken from a study of technical replicates of blood from a few donors. The germline CDR1 and CDR2 sequences are ENHRY and SYGVKD. This CDR3 spans 15 amino acids. Trimming took 6 bases from V and 4 from J; bases not matched to a gene: 9. The chain has TRBV10-3 and TRBJ1-5, with 7 bases lining up with TRBD1. What was sequenced was T cells isolated from PBMCs. The receptor was isolated from a human donor in good health. CDR3 bases: TGTGCCATCAGGGGGCAGGGGGTGACAAATCAGCCCCAGCATTTT. It codes for CAIRGQGVTNQPQHF.